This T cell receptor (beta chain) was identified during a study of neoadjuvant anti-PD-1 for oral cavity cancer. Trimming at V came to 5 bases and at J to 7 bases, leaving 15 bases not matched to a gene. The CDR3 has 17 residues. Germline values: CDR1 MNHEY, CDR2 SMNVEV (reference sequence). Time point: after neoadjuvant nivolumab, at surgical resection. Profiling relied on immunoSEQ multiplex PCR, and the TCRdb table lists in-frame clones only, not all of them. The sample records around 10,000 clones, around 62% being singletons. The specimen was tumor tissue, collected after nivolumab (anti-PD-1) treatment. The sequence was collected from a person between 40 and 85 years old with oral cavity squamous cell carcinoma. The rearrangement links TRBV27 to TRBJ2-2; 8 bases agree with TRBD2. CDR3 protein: CASSASPSGGAVGELFF. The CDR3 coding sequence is TGTGCCAGCAGTGCCAGCCCGTCCGGGGGGGCGGTCGGGGAGCTGTTTTTT.